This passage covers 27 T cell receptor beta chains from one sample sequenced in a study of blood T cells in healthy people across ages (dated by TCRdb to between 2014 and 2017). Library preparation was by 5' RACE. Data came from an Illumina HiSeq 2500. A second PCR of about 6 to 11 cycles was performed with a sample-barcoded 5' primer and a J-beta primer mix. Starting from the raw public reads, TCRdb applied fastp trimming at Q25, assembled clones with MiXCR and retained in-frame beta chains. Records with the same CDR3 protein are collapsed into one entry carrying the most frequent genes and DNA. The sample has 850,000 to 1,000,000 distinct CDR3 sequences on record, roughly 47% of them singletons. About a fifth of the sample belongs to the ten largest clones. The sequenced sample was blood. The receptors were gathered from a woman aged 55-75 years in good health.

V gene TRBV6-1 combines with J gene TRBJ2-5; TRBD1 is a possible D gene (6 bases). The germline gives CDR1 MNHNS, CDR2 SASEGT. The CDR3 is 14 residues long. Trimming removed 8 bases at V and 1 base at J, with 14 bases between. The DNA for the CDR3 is TGTGCCAGCGCTCTTGGACAGACCCAAGAGACCCAGTACTTC. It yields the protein CASALGQTQETQYF.

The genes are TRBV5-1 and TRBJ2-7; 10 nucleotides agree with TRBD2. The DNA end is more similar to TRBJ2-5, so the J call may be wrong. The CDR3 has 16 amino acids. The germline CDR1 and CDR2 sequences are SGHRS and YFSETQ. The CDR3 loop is CASSQRTSGVLETQYF. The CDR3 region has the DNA TGCGCCAGCAGCCAAAGGACTAGCGGAGTTTTGGAGACCCAGTACTTC.

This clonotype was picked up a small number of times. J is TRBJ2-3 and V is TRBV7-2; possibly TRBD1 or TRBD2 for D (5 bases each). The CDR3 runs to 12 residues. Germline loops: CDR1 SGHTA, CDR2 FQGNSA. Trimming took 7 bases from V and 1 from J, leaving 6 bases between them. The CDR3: CASKGRTDTQYF. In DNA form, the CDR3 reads TGTGCCAGCAAGGGACGCACAGATACGCAGTATTTT.

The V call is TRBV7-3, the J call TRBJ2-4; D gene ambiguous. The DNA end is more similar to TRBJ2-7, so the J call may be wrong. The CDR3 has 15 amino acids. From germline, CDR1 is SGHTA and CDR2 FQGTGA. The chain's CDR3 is CASSLSGWGRDEQYF. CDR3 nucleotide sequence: TGTGCCAGCAGCTTAAGTGGCTGGGGTAGGGACGAGCAGTACTTC.

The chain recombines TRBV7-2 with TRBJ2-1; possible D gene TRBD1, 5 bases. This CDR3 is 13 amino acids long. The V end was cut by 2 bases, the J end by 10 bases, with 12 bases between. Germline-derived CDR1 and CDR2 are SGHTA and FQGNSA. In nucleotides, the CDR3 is TGTGCCAGCAGCTTACAGGGTTCCTACGAGCAGTTCTTC. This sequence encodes CASSLQGSYEQFF. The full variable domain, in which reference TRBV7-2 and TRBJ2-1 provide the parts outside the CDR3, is GAGVSQSPSNKVTEKGKDVELRCDPISGHTALYWYRQSLGQGLEFLIYFQGNSAPDKSGLPSDRFSAERTGGSVSTLTIQRTQQEDSAVYLCASSLQGSYEQFFGPGTRLTVL.

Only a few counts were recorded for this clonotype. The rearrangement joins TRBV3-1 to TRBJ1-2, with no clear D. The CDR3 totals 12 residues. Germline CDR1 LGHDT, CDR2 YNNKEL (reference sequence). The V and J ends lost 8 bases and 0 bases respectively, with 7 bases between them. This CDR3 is CASAGANYGYTF. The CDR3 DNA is TGTGCCAGCGCCGGGGCTAACTATGGCTACACCTTC.

CDR3 region: CASSPTYGYTF. CDR3 coding DNA: TGTGCCAGCAGTCCCACCTATGGCTACACCTTC. V is TRBV12-3 or TRBV12-4 and J is TRBJ1-2; D unresolved. CDR3 length: 11 residues. Trimming removed 5 bases at V and 4 bases at J, with 5 bases between.

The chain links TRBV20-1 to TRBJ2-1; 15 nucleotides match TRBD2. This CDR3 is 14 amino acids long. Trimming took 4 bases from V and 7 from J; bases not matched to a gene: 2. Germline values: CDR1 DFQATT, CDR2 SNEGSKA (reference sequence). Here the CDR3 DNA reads TGCAGTGCTATAGGGACTAGCGGGAGGAATGAGCAGTTCTTC. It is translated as CSAIGTSGRNEQFF.

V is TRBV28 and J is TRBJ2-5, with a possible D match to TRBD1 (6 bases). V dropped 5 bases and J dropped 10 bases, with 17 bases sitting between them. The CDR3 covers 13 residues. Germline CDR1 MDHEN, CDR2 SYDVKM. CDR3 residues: CASSVGHLGGQYF. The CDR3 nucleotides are TGTGCCAGCAGTGTAGGCCACTTAGGGGGCCAGTACTTC.

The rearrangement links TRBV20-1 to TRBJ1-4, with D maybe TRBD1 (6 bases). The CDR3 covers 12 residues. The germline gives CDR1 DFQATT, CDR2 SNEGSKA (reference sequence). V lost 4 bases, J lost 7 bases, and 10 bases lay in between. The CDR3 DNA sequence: TGCAGTGCTATCCACAGGGTTGAAAAACTGTTTTTT. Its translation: CSAIHRVEKLFF.

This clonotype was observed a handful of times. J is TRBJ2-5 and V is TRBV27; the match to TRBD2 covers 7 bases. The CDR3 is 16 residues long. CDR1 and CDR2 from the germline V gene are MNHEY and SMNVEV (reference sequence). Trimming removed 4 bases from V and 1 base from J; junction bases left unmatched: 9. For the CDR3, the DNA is TGTGCCAGCAGTTCCCCGGGGGGTAGCGGCCAAGAGACCCAGTACTTC. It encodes CASSSPGGSGQETQYF.

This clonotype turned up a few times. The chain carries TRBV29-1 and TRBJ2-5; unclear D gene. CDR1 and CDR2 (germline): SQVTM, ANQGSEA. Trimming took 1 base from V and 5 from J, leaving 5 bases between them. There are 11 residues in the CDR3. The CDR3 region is CSVEVVETQYF. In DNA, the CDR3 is TGCAGCGTTGAAGTAGTGGAGACCCAGTACTTC.

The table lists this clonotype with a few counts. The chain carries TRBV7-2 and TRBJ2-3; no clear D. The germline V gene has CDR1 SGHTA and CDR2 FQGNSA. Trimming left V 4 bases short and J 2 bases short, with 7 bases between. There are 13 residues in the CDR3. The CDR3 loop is CASSSEATDTQYF. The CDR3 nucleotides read TGTGCCAGCAGCTCCGAGGCCACAGATACGCAGTATTTT.

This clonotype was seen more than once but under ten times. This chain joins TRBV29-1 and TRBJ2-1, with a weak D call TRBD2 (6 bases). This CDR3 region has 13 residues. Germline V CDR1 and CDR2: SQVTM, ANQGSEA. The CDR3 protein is CSFWRGVDNEQFF. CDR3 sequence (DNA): TGCAGTTTTTGGCGGGGAGTAGACAATGAGCAGTTCTTC.

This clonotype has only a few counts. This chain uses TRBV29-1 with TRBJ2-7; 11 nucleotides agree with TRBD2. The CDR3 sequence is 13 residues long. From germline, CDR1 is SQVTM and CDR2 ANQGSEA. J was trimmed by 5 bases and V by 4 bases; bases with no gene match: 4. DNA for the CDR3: TGCAGCGTTGTTGGGACTAGCGGAAACGAGCAGTACTTC. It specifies CSVVGTSGNEQYF.

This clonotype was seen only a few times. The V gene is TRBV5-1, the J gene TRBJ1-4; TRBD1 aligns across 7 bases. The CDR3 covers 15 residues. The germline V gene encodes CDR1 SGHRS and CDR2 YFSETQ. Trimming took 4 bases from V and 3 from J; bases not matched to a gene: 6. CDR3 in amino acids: CASSATGISNEKLFF. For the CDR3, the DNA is TGCGCCAGCAGCGCGACAGGGATTTCTAATGAAAAACTGTTTTTT.

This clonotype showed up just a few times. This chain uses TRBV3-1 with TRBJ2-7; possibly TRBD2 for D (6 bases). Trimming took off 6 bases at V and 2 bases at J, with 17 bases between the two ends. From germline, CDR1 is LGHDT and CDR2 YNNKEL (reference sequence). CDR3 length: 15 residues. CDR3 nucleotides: TGTGCCAGCAGGCCCAGCGGGTCCTACCCCTACGAGCAGTACTTC. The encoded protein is CASRPSGSYPYEQYF.

The CDR3 bases are TGTGCCAGCAGCTTGGGGGCGGGAGGGTCGGAGACCCAGTACTTC. This encodes CASSLGAGGSETQYF. This chain connects TRBV5-5 to TRBJ2-5; 9 bases match TRBD2. The germline V gene has CDR1 SGHKS and CDR2 YYEKEE (reference sequence). With 0 bases clipped from V and 5 bases from J, the junction kept 5 bases outside the gene matches. The CDR3 length is 15 residues.

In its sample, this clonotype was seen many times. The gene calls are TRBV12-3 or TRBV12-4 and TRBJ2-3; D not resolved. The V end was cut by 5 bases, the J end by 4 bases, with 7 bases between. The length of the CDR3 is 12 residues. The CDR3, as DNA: TGTGCCAGCAGTCGGCTAGCAGATACGCAGTATTTT. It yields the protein CASSRLADTQYF.

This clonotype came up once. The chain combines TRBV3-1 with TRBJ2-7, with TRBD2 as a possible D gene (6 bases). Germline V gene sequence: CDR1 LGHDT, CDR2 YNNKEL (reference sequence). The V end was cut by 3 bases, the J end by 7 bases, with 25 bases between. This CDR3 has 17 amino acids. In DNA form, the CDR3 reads TGTGCCAGCAGCCATGACCTTCCCGGGACTCCTATCATTGAGCAGTACTTC. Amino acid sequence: CASSHDLPGTPIIEQYF.

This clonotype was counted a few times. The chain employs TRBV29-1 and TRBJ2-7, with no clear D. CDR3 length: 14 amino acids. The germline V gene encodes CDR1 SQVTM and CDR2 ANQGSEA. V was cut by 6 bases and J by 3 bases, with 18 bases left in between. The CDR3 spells CSVAAGSYGYEQYF. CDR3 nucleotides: TGCAGCGTCGCCGCAGGTTCCTATGGCTACGAGCAGTACTTC.

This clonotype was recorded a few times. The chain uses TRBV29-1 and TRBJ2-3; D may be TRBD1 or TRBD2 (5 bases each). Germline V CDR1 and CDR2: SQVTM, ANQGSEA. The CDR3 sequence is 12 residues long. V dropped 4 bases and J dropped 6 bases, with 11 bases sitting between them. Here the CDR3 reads CSVGGTADTQYF. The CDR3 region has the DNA TGCAGCGTTGGAGGGACGGCCGATACGCAGTATTTT.

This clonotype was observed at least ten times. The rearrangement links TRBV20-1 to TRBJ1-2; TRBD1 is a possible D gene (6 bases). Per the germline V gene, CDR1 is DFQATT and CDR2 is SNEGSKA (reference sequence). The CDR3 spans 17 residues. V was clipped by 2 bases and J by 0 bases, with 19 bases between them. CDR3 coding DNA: TGCAGTGCTAGATTTCCCTCTTCCAACAGGGCTAACTATGGCTACACCTTC. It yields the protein CSARFPSSNRANYGYTF.

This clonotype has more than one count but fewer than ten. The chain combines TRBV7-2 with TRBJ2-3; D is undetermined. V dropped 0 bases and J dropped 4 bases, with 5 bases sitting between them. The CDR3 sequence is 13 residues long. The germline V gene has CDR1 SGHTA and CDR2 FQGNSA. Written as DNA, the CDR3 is TGTGCCAGCAGCTTAGCGCGTCCAGATACGCAGTATTTT. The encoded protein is CASSLARPDTQYF.

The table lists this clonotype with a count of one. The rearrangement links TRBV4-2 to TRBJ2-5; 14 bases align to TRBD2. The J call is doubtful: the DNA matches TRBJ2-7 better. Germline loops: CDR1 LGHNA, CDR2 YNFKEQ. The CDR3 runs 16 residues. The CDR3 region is CASSPGLAGVGDEQYF. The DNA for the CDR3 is TGTGCCAGCAGCCCGGGACTAGCGGGAGTAGGCGACGAGCAGTACTTC.

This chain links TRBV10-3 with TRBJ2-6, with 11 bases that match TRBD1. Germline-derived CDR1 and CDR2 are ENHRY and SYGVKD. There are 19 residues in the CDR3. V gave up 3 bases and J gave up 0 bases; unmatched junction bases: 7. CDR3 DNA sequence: TGTGCCATCAGTGACCCTCCGGGACAGGGGGGCTCTGGGGCCAACGTCCTGACTTTC. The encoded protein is CAISDPPGQGGSGANVLTF.

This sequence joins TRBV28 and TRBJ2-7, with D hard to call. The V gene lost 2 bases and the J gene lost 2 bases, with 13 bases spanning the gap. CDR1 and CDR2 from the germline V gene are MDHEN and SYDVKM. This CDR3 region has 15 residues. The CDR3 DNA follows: TGTGCCAGCAGTTTAGTGACCTTAGGCACCTACGAGCAGTACTTC. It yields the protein CASSLVTLGTYEQYF. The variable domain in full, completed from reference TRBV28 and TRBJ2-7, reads DVKVTQSSRYLVKRTGEKVFLECVQDMDHENMFWYRQDPGLGLRLIYFSYDVKMKEKGDIPEGYSVSREKKERFSLILESASTNQTSMYLCASSLVTLGTYEQYFGPGTRLTVT.